Listed below are T cell receptor beta chains from one sample, sequenced in a study of blood T cell repertoires in COVID-19. Sequenced by immunoSEQ multiplex PCR; TCRdb stores in-frame clones only, minus some. Among some 460,000 clones, about 85% were seen once, and the ten largest hold about 2.1%. Material: PBMCs or T cells enriched from blood (not recorded which). All receptors come from a woman in her late teens or twenties with acute COVID-19. Both conserved end residues are part of each CDR3. The D gene is left open where the match is weak. A clone size is listed for some rows: how often the clone was seen (once, few, many), or a class if it is expanded.

j_call	v_call	d_call	clone_size	cdr3_aa	cdr3_nt
TRBJ1-6	TRBV7-9	NA	NA	CASSLAGAWIKSPLHF	TGTGCCAGCAGCTTAGCGGGGGCGTGGATTAAGTCACCCCTCCACTTT
TRBJ1-1	TRBV28	NA	NA	CASSSGQGNTEAFF	NA
TRBJ2-7	TRBV24-1	NA	NA	CATSDRPFPVTYEQYF	TGTGCCACCAGTGATCGCCCCTTTCCAGTCACCTACGAGCAGTACTTC
TRBJ2-2	TRBV6-5	TRBD1	NA	CASMGQEEVGELFF	TGTGCCAGCATGGGACAGGAGGAGGTTGGGGAGCTGTTTTTT
TRBJ1-1	TRBV10-1	NA	once	CASSESWEAAFF	TGCGCCAGCAGTGAGTCCTGGGAGGCTGCTTTCTTT
TRBJ1-1	TRBV2	NA	NA	CAREQGNTEAFF	TGTGCCAGAGAACAGGGGAACACTGAAGCTTTCTTT
TRBJ2-1	TRBV2	NA	NA	CASRGLGSYNEQFF	TGTGCCAGCAGGGGACTGGGATCCTACAATGAGCAGTTCTTC
TRBJ1-5	TRBV7-9	NA	NA	CASSLALTGSGQPQHF	TGTGCCAGCAGCTTAGCACTAACAGGGTCGGGTCAGCCCCAGCATTTT
TRBJ1-2	TRBV7-8	TRBD1	NA	CASSPGQGANGYTF	TGTGCCAGCAGCCCCGGACAGGGAGCGAATGGCTACACCTTC
TRBJ2-3	TRBV13	TRBD2	NA	CASSPPGLAGGNTQYF	TGTGCCAGCAGTCCACCGGGACTAGCGGGAGGTAATACGCAGTATTTT
TRBJ2-1	TRBV12-5	TRBD1	NA	CASGLSGQFYEQFF	TGTGCTAGTGGACTCTCGGGACAGTTTTATGAGCAGTTCTTC
TRBJ1-1	TRBV14	NA	NA	CASTHKRGSTEAFF	TGTGCCAGCACCCACAAACGGGGTTCTACTGAAGCTTTCTTT
TRBJ1-3	TRBV7-9	NA	NA	CASTDSDSGNTIYF	TGTGCCAGCACCGACAGTGACTCTGGAAACACCATATATTTT
TRBJ2-5	TRBV10-3	NA	once	CAISEREETQYF	TGTGCCATCAGTGAGCGCGAAGAGACCCAGTACTTC
TRBJ2-2	TRBV29-1	TRBD2	NA	CSVVNRGRAETGELFF	TGCAGCGTTGTTAATCGCGGGAGGGCCGAAACCGGGGAGCTGTTTTTT
TRBJ1-1	TRBV4-3	NA	NA	CASSQEWGAEAFF	TGCGCCAGCAGCCAAGAGTGGGGGGCTGAAGCTTTCTTT
TRBJ2-7	TRBV7-9	NA	NA	CASTTGRPYEQYF	TGTGCCAGCACCACCGGGAGACCTTACGAGCAGTACTTC
TRBJ2-7	TRBV7-2	NA	NA	CASSPSRLGSSYEQYF	TGTGCCAGCAGCCCCAGTCGACTTGGAAGCTCCTACGAGCAGTACTTC
TRBJ2-3	TRBV5-1	TRBD1	NA	CASSLANRGSTDTQYF	TGCGCCAGCAGCTTGGCCAACAGGGGGAGCACAGATACGCAGTATTTT
TRBJ1-1	TRBV7-8	NA	NA	CASRPTGNTEAFF	TGTGCCAGCAGACCAACGGGGAACACTGAAGCTTTCTTT
TRBJ2-1	TRBV7-9	TRBD2	NA	CASSHPGRANEQFF	TGTGCCAGCAGCCACCCAGGGAGGGCCAATGAGCAGTTCTTC
TRBJ1-4	TRBV19	NA	NA	CASSIDLRVRGEKLFF	TGTGCCAGTAGTATAGATCTTCGGGTTAGGGGCGAAAAACTGTTTTTT
TRBJ2-3	TRBV5-1	TRBD2	NA	CASSLYGRSTDTQYF	TGCGCCAGCAGCTTGTACGGGAGGAGCACAGATACGCAGTATTTT
TRBJ2-5	TRBV6-6	NA	NA	CASSYGTAEETQYF	TGTGCCAGCAGTTACGGCACCGCCGAAGAGACCCAGTACTTC
TRBJ1-6	TRBV5-6	NA	NA	CASSLPGQLNSPLHF	TGTGCCAGCAGCTTACCTGGACAGCTGAATTCACCCCTCCACTTT
TRBJ1-1	TRBV11-2	TRBD1	NA	CASSLTGVNTEAFF	TGTGCCAGCAGCTTGACAGGGGTGAACACTGAAGCTTTCTTT
TRBJ2-3	TRBV29-1	NA	NA	CSVTIPEPSTDTQYF	TGCAGCGTTACCATACCCGAGCCGAGCACAGATACGCAGTATTTT
TRBJ1-5	TRBV6-5	NA	NA	CASSRGQYSNQPQHF	TGTGCCAGCAGCCGAGGACAGTATAGCAATCAGCCCCAGCATTTT
TRBJ2-7	TRBV4-3	TRBD1	NA	CASSQEHRGIGEQYF	TGCGCCAGCAGCCAAGAGCACAGGGGCATCGGCGAGCAGTACTTC
TRBJ1-1	TRBV21-1	NA	NA	CASSNPPGQRNTEAFF	TGTGCCAGCAGCAACCCACCGGGACAGCGGAACACTGAAGCTTTCTTT
TRBJ2-2	TRBV4-1	TRBD2	NA	CASSQVFRLAGVDTGELFF	TGCGCCAGCAGCCAAGTGTTCAGACTAGCGGGGGTCGACACCGGGGAGCTGTTTTTT
TRBJ2-5	TRBV14	NA	NA	CASSQNPRAIRDTQYF	TGTGCCAGCAGCCAAAACCCAAGGGCGATCCGGGATACCCAGTACTTC
TRBJ2-7	TRBV6-5	NA	NA	CASSYWRGVSYEQYF	TGTGCCAGCAGTTACTGGCGGGGTGTATCCTACGAGCAGTACTTC
TRBJ1-1	TRBV4-3	TRBD1	once	CASSQGRRQGMNTEAFF	TGCGCCAGCAGCCAGGGGAGGAGACAGGGGATGAACACTGAAGCTTTCTTT
TRBJ2-6	TRBV9	NA	NA	CASSVAGTGANVLTF	TGTGCCAGCAGCGTAGCAGGGACTGGGGCCAACGTCCTGACTTTC
TRBJ2-1	TRBV10-3	TRBD2	NA	CAIKGTSGRTNNEQFF	TGTGCCATCAAGGGGACTAGCGGGAGGACGAACAATGAGCAGTTCTTC
TRBJ1-2	TRBV9	NA	NA	CASSVEQGSGGYTF	TGTGCCAGCAGCGTAGAACAGGGAAGTGGTGGCTACACCTTC
TRBJ2-1	TRBV9	TRBD1	NA	CASGTGDYNEQFF	TGTGCCAGTGGGACAGGGGACTACAATGAGCAGTTCTTC
TRBJ2-3	TRBV20-1	TRBD1	NA	CSASSGGPTDTQYF	TGCAGTGCTAGTTCAGGGGGACCCACAGATACGCAGTATTTT
TRBJ2-5	TRBV25-1	NA	NA	CASSERDTEETQYF	TGTGCCAGCAGTGAACGGGACACCGAAGAGACCCAGTACTTC
TRBJ1-2	TRBV7-2	TRBD1	NA	CASSPDRVNGYTF	TGTGCCAGCAGCCCAGACAGGGTTAATGGCTACACCTTC
TRBJ2-1	TRBV19	NA	NA	CASSIRSGSSYNEQFF	TGTGCCAGTAGTATAAGATCGGGGAGTTCCTACAATGAGCAGTTCTTC
TRBJ2-7	TRBV7-6	NA	NA	CASSLALRSAYEQYF	TGTGCCAGCAGCTTAGCGCTGCGATCCGCCTACGAGCAGTACTTC
TRBJ2-7	TRBV5-5	NA	NA	CASSIGRVFEQYF	TGTGCCAGCAGCATTGGCAGGGTTTTCGAGCAGTACTTC
TRBJ2-1	TRBV19	TRBD1	NA	CASSTYQGANPYNEQFF	TGTGCCAGTAGTACTTACCAGGGGGCAAACCCCTACAATGAGCAGTTCTTC
TRBJ1-4	TRBV29-1	TRBD1	NA	CSVRGQPNEKLFF	TGCAGCGTGCGGGGACAGCCTAATGAAAAACTGTTTTTT